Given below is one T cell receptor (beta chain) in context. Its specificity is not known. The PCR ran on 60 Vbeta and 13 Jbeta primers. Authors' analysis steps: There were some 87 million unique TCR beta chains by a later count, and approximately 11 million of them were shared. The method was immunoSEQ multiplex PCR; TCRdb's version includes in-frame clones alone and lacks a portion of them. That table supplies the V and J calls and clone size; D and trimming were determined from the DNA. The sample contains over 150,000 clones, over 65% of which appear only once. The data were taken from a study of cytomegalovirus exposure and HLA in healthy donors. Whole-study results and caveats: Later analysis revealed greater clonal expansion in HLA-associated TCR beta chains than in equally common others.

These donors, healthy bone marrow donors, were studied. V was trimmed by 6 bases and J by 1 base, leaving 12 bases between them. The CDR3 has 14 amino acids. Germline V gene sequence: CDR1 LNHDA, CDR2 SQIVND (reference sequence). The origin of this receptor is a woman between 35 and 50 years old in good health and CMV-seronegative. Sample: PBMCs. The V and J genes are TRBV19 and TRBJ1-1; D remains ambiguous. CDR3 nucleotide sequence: TGTGCCAGTAGCCCCCAAAGCTCGAACACTGAAGCTTTCTTT. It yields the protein CASSPQSSNTEAFF.